This TCR beta chain emerged from a study of CD4 and CD8 cells across lung adenocarcinoma regions listed by TCRdb under 2018. Turning to the overall study: Intratumor heterogeneity of the T cell receptor repertoire was examined by comparing tumor centers with tumor margins.

Receptor amplification or capture employed PCR. Sequencing took place on a HiSeq X Ten. TCRdb reprocessed the public reads (quality trimming at Q25 with fastp, clone calling with MiXCR) and kept in-frame beta chains. CDR3 protein sequences are deduplicated, and each keeps its most common genes and DNA. The sample records around 15,000 distinct CDR3 sequences, just under 55% of which are singletons. Of the sample, around a third is held by the ten largest clones. Including cysteine and phenylalanine, the CDR3 has 15 amino acids. Only CDR3 DNA remains: 45 bases, in frame from the first base. Trimming removed 6 bases from V and 8 bases from J; the gene matches leave 11 bases unexplained. CDR1 and CDR2, looked up from the germline V gene, are MNHNS and SASEGT. About this clonotype: Its antigen remains undetermined. No base-level quality is on record; no much larger clone is a single base apart.

Patients with localized lung adenocarcinoma, a subtype of non-small cell lung cancer, were used as donors. The samples were taken from the centers of localized lung adenocarcinomas. For TCR repertoire analysis, CD8+ T cells from tumor tissue were profiled apart from CD4+ T cells. Specimen: CD8+ T cells from the center of a lung tumor. The sample's cell subset or site label, decoded: tumor center region. The V and J genes are TRBV6-1 and TRBJ2-1, with 9 central nucleotides matching TRBD2. The receptor was isolated from a female donor with lung adenocarcinoma. The CD4 and CD8 labels of this study may be unreliable. The sequenced DNA: TGTGCCAGCAGCACGCCGGGCGGGAGGGCTGATGAGCAGTTCTTC. This gives the protein CASSTPGGRADEQFF.